This T cell receptor beta chain stems from a study of OX40 agonist ivuxolimab in advanced cancers. On the study more broadly: An anti-OX40 (CD134) antibody with agonistic activity, ivuxolimab, was administered to patients. Of mixed ages from 23 to 79 and averaging about 56 years, the group was roughly 85% male. Study results and caveats: Relatively little clonal expansion, among the lowest observed, appeared in partial responders at 0.1-3.0 mg/kg. Fewer expanded clones were found on average in CD4+ than in CD8+ T cells.

About this clone itself: The antigen is not known.

Sequencing used immunoSEQ multiplex PCR; TCRdb keeps in-frame clones, though not all of them. The sample shows some 67,000 clones, about nine tenths of them seen only once. Germline CDR1 MDHEN, CDR2 SYDVKM. This CDR3 comprises 14 residues. The V end lost 7 bases, the J end lost 2 bases, and 12 bases lay between the germline ends. The clonotype was recovered from an adult with an advanced solid tumor such as melanoma, head and neck, liver or kidney cancer. Source: CD4+ or CD8+ T cells sorted from blood, taken in a trial of the OX40 agonist ivuxolimab. This chain joins TRBV28 and TRBJ1-5, with TRBD1 as a possible D gene (6 bases). CDR3 loop: CASTREGGNQPQHF. In DNA, the CDR3 is TGTGCCAGCACCAGAGAGGGGGGCAATCAGCCCCAGCATTTT. Complete variable domain (other parts from reference TRBV28 and TRBJ1-5): DVKVTQSSRYLVKRTGEKVFLECVQDMDHENMFWYRQDPGLGLRLIYFSYDVKMKEKGDIPEGYSVSREKKERFSLILESASTNQTSMYLCASTREGGNQPQHFGDGTRLSIL.